Following are 21 T cell receptor beta chains from one sample sequenced in a study of T-cell reconstitution after alpha-beta-depleted transplantation in children. Molecular barcoding with unique molecular identifiers was used for the TCRbeta library. TCRdb used MiXCR to reprocess the PCR reads, holding one entry per CDR3 protein. The table has about 110,000 distinct CDR3 sequences, 5% to 8% seen once. The sample was PBMCs, mostly from graft donor cells, taken 360 days after TCRalphabeta/CD19-depleted stem cell transplant. Receptor source: a male patient aged 2 to 10 who had a stem cell transplant for acute lymphoblastic leukemia, so the T cells may come from the graft donor.

The chain carries TRBV5-4 and TRBJ2-2, with no clear D. Germline assignment: CDR1 SGHNT and CDR2 YYREEE (reference sequence). V was trimmed by 4 bases and J by 4 bases, leaving 11 bases between them. This CDR3 contains 14 residues. The CDR3, as DNA: TGTGCCAGCAGCCATAATCAGCCCACCGGGGAGCTGTTTTTT. This translates into CASSHNQPTGELFF.

The J gene is TRBJ2-5, the V gene TRBV7-2, with 8 bases matching TRBD2. The CDR3 has 16 residues. The germline V gene encodes CDR1 SGHTA and CDR2 FQGNSA. After removal of 5 bases from V and 1 base from J, the junction contained 9 bases not matched to a gene. CDR3: CASSRHAGLVQETQYF. In DNA form, the CDR3 reads TGTGCCAGCAGCCGCCACGCGGGACTAGTCCAAGAGACCCAGTACTTC.

Many counts were recorded for this clonotype. This chain links TRBV6-6 with TRBJ2-5; 12 bases are shared with TRBD2. V trimming: 3 bases; J trimming: 2 bases; junction bases outside the gene matches: 10. There are 18 residues in the CDR3. Germline V gene data show CDR1 as MNHNY and CDR2 as SVGAGI (reference sequence). The CDR3 spells CASSYIGRLAGGQETQYF. Here the CDR3 DNA reads TGTGCCAGCAGTTATATTGGTCGGCTAGCGGGGGGGCAAGAGACCCAGTACTTC.

The sample holds many counts of this clonotype. The chain couples TRBV24-1 to TRBJ1-4; D unclear. Looked up from germline, CDR1 is KGHDR and CDR2 is SFDVKD. The CDR3 has 10 residues. Trimming left V 9 bases short and J 11 bases short, with 9 bases between. The CDR3: CATPGFKLFF. In DNA form, the CDR3 reads TGTGCCACCCCCGGGTTTAAACTGTTTTTT.

This clonotype has a count of ten or more. The chain links TRBV29-1 to TRBJ1-5, with 8 nucleotides matching TRBD1. The CDR3 totals 13 residues. Trimming at V came to 6 bases and at J to 6 bases, leaving 7 bases not matched to a gene. Germline values: CDR1 SQVTM, CDR2 ANQGSEA. The CDR3, as DNA: TGCAGCGTCCCTGGACAGGGTAGTCAGCCCCAGCATTTT. Residues: CSVPGQGSQPQHF. Complete variable domain (other parts from reference TRBV29-1 and TRBJ1-5): SAVISQKPSRDICQRGTSLTIQCQVDSQVTMMFWYRQQPGQSLTLIATANQGSEATYESGFVIDKFPISRPNLTFSTLTVSNMSPEDSSIYLCSVPGQGSQPQHFGDGTRLSIL.

The chain recombines TRBV5-1 with TRBJ1-2; 7 nucleotides match TRBD1. The germline CDR1 and CDR2 sequences are SGHRS and YFSETQ. CDR3 length: 17 amino acids. V shed 5 bases and J 2 bases; nucleotides not matched to a gene: 15. In DNA form, the CDR3 reads TGCGCCAGCAGACATAAAACAGGGGCGTACCTAAACTATGGCTACACCTTC. This sequence encodes CASRHKTGAYLNYGYTF.

This clonotype was recorded many times. The J gene is TRBJ2-5, the V gene TRBV28; D possibly corresponds to TRBD2 (6 bases). CDR3 length: 15 residues. The germline CDR1 and CDR2 sequences are MDHEN and SYDVKM. Trimming took off 3 bases at V and 4 bases at J, with 15 bases between the two ends. CDR3 nucleotides: TGTGCCAGCAGTTTGGGACTCTCGGAGGGAGAGACCCAGTACTTC. Translated, it gives CASSLGLSEGETQYF.

There are a few counts of this clonotype. J is TRBJ1-1 and V is TRBV5-6; D is perhaps TRBD1 (5 bases). The CDR3 is 13 amino acids. The V gene lost 9 bases and the J gene lost 0 bases, with 12 bases spanning the gap. CDR1 is SGHDT, CDR2 YYEEEE, per germline. The CDR3 coding sequence is TGTGCCAATTATGGGGGGATGAACACTGAAGCTTTCTTT. This codes for CANYGGMNTEAFF.

The table lists this clonotype with many counts. The chain uses TRBV28 and TRBJ2-2; TRBD2 aligns across 7 bases. Trimming removed 7 bases from V and 6 bases from J; junction bases left unmatched: 5. This CDR3 contains 13 residues. Looked up from germline, CDR1 is MDHEN and CDR2 is SYDVKM. This chain's CDR3 is CASIRGGAGELFF. CDR3 DNA sequence: TGTGCCAGCATACGGGGAGGGGCCGGGGAGCTGTTTTTT.

This clonotype was seen at least ten times. The chain recombines TRBV4-3 with TRBJ2-7, with D perhaps TRBD1 (5 bases). This CDR3 has 17 amino acids. With 1 base removed from V and 3 bases from J, the gap between germline ends came to 19 bases. In germline, CDR1 is LGHNA, CDR2 YSLEER. The CDR3 DNA reads TGCGCCAGCAGCCAAGGCGACAGACGAAGGGATGTCTACGAGCAGTACTTC. Protein sequence: CASSQGDRRRDVYEQYF.

This clonotype was counted between two and nine times. The chain carries TRBV6-1 and TRBJ1-1; a possible D gene is TRBD1 (6 bases). The CDR3 contains 14 residues. Germline lookup yields CDR1 MNHNS and CDR2 SASEGT. Deletions cut 7 bases from V and 4 bases from J, with 16 bases between. CDR3 nucleotide sequence: TGTGCCAGCACCCGAGGGGGGGCGCCCACTGAAGCTTTCTTT. Translated, it gives CASTRGGAPTEAFF.

The V gene is TRBV9, the J gene TRBJ2-1, with 9 nucleotides matching TRBD2. With 2 bases clipped from V and 10 bases from J, the junction kept 13 bases outside the gene matches. The germline CDR1 and CDR2 sequences are SGDLS and YYNGEE. The CDR3 is 16 residues long. The DNA of the CDR3 is TGTGCCAGCAGCGTGCGACTAGCGGTCCCTGGGGCCGAGCAGTTCTTC. Its protein product is CASSVRLAVPGAEQFF.

This clonotype was found many times. The chain joins TRBV27 to TRBJ2-3; possible D gene TRBD2, 6 bases. Trimming removed 8 bases at V and 5 bases at J, with 17 bases between. The germline gives CDR1 MNHEY, CDR2 SMNVEV (reference sequence). The CDR3 is made up of 14 amino acids. The CDR3 sequence: CASWSLGGRDTQYF. The CDR3 region has the DNA TGTGCCAGCTGGTCCTTGGGGGGTCGAGATACGCAGTATTTT.

Ten or more counts support this clonotype. This rearrangement joins TRBV7-9 to TRBJ1-2; D might be TRBD1 (6 bases). The CDR3 is 15 residues long. Germline V gene sequence: CDR1 SEHNR, CDR2 FQNEAQ (reference sequence). V lost 5 bases and J 8 bases, leaving 21 bases between the germline ends. This chain's CDR3 is CASSASGGLGQGYTF. CDR3 DNA: TGTGCCAGCAGCGCGTCCGGGGGCCTAGGGCAAGGCTACACCTTC.

This clonotype was counted many times. The chain is built from TRBV9 and TRBJ2-1; 7 bases match TRBD1. Trimming took 0 bases from V and 6 from J; bases not matched to a gene: 12. CDR1 SGDLS and CDR2 YYNGEE come from the germline V gene. The CDR3 extends over 17 amino acids. CDR3 sequence reads: CASSVATDRSVSNEQFF. The CDR3 nucleotides are TGTGCCAGCAGCGTAGCTACGGACAGGTCCGTTAGCAATGAGCAGTTCTTC.

The V gene is TRBV14, the J gene TRBJ2-1, with 11 bases lining up with TRBD2. J gave up 0 bases and V 0 bases, and 4 bases lay outside the gene matches. CDR1 is SGHDN, CDR2 FVKESK, per germline. CDR3 length: 18 residues. For the CDR3, the DNA is TGTGCCAGCAGCCAAGATTTCGGGACTAGCGGCTCCTACAATGAGCAGTTCTTC. This gives the protein CASSQDFGTSGSYNEQFF.

This clonotype came up many times. The CDR3 nucleotides read TGTGCCAGCAGCCCGGAGGGGTGGGCCAAAAACATTCAGTACTTC. Amino acid sequence: CASSPEGWAKNIQYF. The chain uses TRBV27 and TRBJ2-4, with TRBD2 as a possible D gene (6 bases). V shed 6 bases and J shed 1 base, with 13 bases lying between them. In germline, CDR1 is MNHEY, CDR2 SMNVEV (reference sequence). This CDR3 has 15 amino acids.

This sequence joins TRBV24-1 and TRBJ2-1; possible D gene TRBD2, 6 bases. V was pared by 6 bases and J by 4 bases, with 9 bases between. This CDR3 has 13 residues. Germline V gives CDR1 KGHDR, CDR2 SFDVKD. The chain's CDR3 is CATSLAPYNEQFF. The DNA for the CDR3 is TGTGCCACCAGTCTAGCGCCATACAATGAGCAGTTCTTC.

This clonotype was observed many times. The V call is TRBV15, the J call TRBJ1-5; 8 positions match TRBD1. J was trimmed by 0 bases and V by 5 bases; bases with no gene match: 3. Germline CDR1 is LNHNV and CDR2 is YYDKDF (reference sequence). CDR3 length: 15 residues. The CDR3 loop is CATSVTGDSNQPQHF. CDR3 DNA sequence: TGTGCCACCAGCGTGACAGGGGATAGCAATCAGCCCCAGCATTTT.

This chain connects TRBV7-9 to TRBJ1-1; D uncertain. V lost 3 bases to trimming and J lost 10 bases, with 18 bases between them. Germline values: CDR1 SEHNR, CDR2 FQNEAQ (reference sequence). This CDR3 comprises 14 residues. The CDR3 DNA reads as TGTGCCAGCAGCTTTCCCGAACGGGAGATGGGAGCTTTCTTT. Translated: CASSFPEREMGAFF.

This clonotype was counted many times. The chain couples TRBV7-8 to TRBJ2-1; D is ambiguous. The CDR3 sequence is 15 residues long. The germline CDR1 and CDR2 sequences are SGHVS and FQNEAQ. Trimming removed 5 bases at V and 0 bases at J, with 11 bases between. The CDR3 DNA reads as TGTGCCAGCAGCCCGCGACGGAGCTCCTACAATGAGCAGTTCTTC. This codes for CASSPRRSSYNEQFF.